This TCR beta chain appears in the sequencing data of a study of blood T cell repertoires in COVID-19. Study background: The origin of the acute and convalescent COVID-19 samples was the United States, Italy and Spain. PBMCs, B-cell-depleted T cells, or T cells provided the cDNA or gDNA that made up the material.

CDR1 is SGHVS, CDR2 FQNEAQ, per germline. The CDR3 has 13 amino acids. Trimming stripped 5 bases from V and 12 bases from J, with 16 bases between. In the original workflow: Nucleated cell number was recorded as an estimate derived from reference gene primer amplification. Data came from immunoSEQ multiplex PCR; TCRdb stores just in-frame clones and leaves some out. That table furnishes V, J and clone size, whereas the DNA furnished D and trimming. The data hold 140,000 to 150,000 clones, with more than 70% observed a single time. This receptor was taken from a woman between 50 and 59 years old with acute or convalescent COVID-19. What was sequenced was peripheral blood. The chain couples TRBV7-8 to TRBJ2-2, with D maybe TRBD2 (5 bases). The DNA of the CDR3 is TGTGCCAGCAGCCCTTCCAGGAGGTGGAAGCTGTTTTTT. Protein: CASSPSRRWKLFF.